This TCR beta chain was recovered during a study of T-cell memory formation after mild COVID-19. Via MiXCR, TCRdb re-called the 5' RACE reads, giving one row per CDR3 protein. The repertoire holds about 440,000 distinct CDR3 sequences, with around 20% as singletons. The sample comprised PBMCs or a T cell subset sorted from them (not recorded which). This clonotype was sampled from an adult woman who had mild COVID-19 (a few samples of this study predate the infection). Cell type and time point are not known.

The CDR3 coding sequence is TGCAGCGTCAGATACACCGGGGAGCTGTTTTTT. This sequence encodes CSVRYTGELFF. The chain employs TRBV29-1 and TRBJ2-2; D is ambiguous. V gave up 6 bases and J gave up 3 bases, with 5 bases separating them. This CDR3 contains 11 residues. Germline loops: CDR1 SQVTM, CDR2 ANQGSEA.